These T cell receptor beta chains were read from a single sample in a study of CD8+CD57+ T cells in acquired aplastic anemia. TCRdb recomputed calls from the reads with MiXCR, one row per CDR3 protein. The sample records approximately 380,000 distinct CDR3 sequences, about two thirds being singletons. Specimen: sorted CD4+, CD8+, or CD8+CD57+ T cells (not recorded which) from PBMCs. Source of these receptors: a human donor in good health, serving as a control. Both conserved end residues are part of each CDR3. Each record gives: CDR3 length, V gene, D gene, clone size, J gene, CDR3 protein, CDR3 DNA. A D gene is named only where the DNA matches it firmly. Size values are once, few and many counts, or a class for expanded clones, and some rows have none.

len: 15
v_gene: TRBV7-2
d_gene: TRBD1
abundance: .
j_gene: TRBJ1-2
CDR3aa: CASSSSSDRGYGYTF
CDR3nt: TGTGCCAGCAGCTCGTCATCGGACAGGGGATATGGCTACACCTTC

len: 14
v_gene: TRBV7-8
d_gene: .
abundance: .
j_gene: TRBJ1-4
CDR3aa: CASSQLGQDTQLFF
CDR3nt: TGTGCCAGCAGCCAACTGGGCCAAGATACGCAGTTGTTTTTT

len: 15
v_gene: TRBV5-8
d_gene: TRBD2
abundance: .
j_gene: TRBJ2-2
CDR3aa: CASTGVTAGSGELFF
CDR3nt: TGTGCCAGCACCGGCGTGACAGCGGGGTCCGGGGAGCTGTTTTTT

len: 13
v_gene: TRBV7-9
d_gene: .
abundance: .
j_gene: TRBJ2-2
CDR3aa: CASSPGRTGELFF
CDR3nt: TGTGCCAGCAGCCCAGGCAGGACAGGGGAGCTGTTTTTT

len: 14
v_gene: TRBV19
d_gene: TRBD1
abundance: few
j_gene: TRBJ1-1
CDR3aa: CASSKQGALTEAFF
CDR3nt: TGTGCCAGTAGTAAACAGGGGGCGTTGACTGAAGCTTTCTTT

len: 14
v_gene: TRBV7-2
d_gene: .
abundance: .
j_gene: TRBJ1-1
CDR3aa: CASSAASTGADEYF
CDR3nt: TGTGCCAGCAGCGCCGCCAGCACGGGGGCCGATGAGTACTTT

len: 12
v_gene: TRBV2
d_gene: .
abundance: many
j_gene: TRBJ2-5
CDR3aa: CARRKDQETQYF
CDR3nt: TGTGCCAGACGGAAGGACCAAGAGACCCAGTACTTC

len: 14
v_gene: TRBV7-3
d_gene: .
abundance: once
j_gene: TRBJ2-3
CDR3aa: CASSLKDYTDTQYF
CDR3nt: TGTGCCAGCAGCTTGAAGGACTACACAGATACGCAGTATTTT

len: 13
v_gene: TRBV2
d_gene: .
abundance: many
j_gene: TRBJ2-7
CDR3aa: CASMLGAPYEQYF
CDR3nt: TGTGCCAGCATGTTGGGCGCCCCCTACGAGCAGTACTTC

len: 14
v_gene: TRBV19
d_gene: TRBD1
abundance: .
j_gene: TRBJ1-5
CDR3aa: CASRGQGAIQPQHF
CDR3nt: TGTGCCAGTAGGGGACAGGGGGCTATTCAGCCCCAGCATTTT

len: 16
v_gene: TRBV20-1
d_gene: TRBD2
abundance: .
j_gene: TRBJ2-3
CDR3aa: CSAGDTSGLKTDTQYF
CDR3nt: TGCAGCGCAGGAGATACTAGCGGTTTAAAGACAGATACGCAGTATTTT

len: 14
v_gene: TRBV6-5
d_gene: .
abundance: many
j_gene: TRBJ2-5
CDR3aa: CASRAHSLQETQYF
CDR3nt: TGTGCCAGCAGAGCCCATAGCCTCCAAGAGACCCAGTACTTC

len: 14
v_gene: TRBV7-8
d_gene: TRBD1
abundance: .
j_gene: TRBJ1-4
CDR3aa: CASSYSTGNEKLFF
CDR3nt: TGTGCCAGCAGCTACTCGACAGGGAACGAAAAACTGTTTTTT

len: 15
v_gene: TRBV7-2
d_gene: .
abundance: .
j_gene: TRBJ2-2
CDR3aa: CASSPRSTNTGELFF
CDR3nt: TGTGCCAGCAGCCCGAGATCTACAAACACCGGGGAGCTGTTTTTT

len: 14
v_gene: TRBV7-2
d_gene: .
abundance: few
j_gene: TRBJ1-2
CDR3aa: CASSLMWGPYGYTF
CDR3nt: TGTGCCAGCAGCTTAATGTGGGGACCCTATGGCTACACCTTC

len: 13
v_gene: TRBV7-6
d_gene: .
abundance: .
j_gene: TRBJ2-2
CDR3aa: CASSLGTPAYRLW
CDR3nt: TGTGCCAGCAGCTTAGGGACCCCAGCATATCGGTTATGG

len: 15
v_gene: TRBV24-1
d_gene: .
abundance: .
j_gene: TRBJ1-5
CDR3aa: CATSDYRASNQPQHF
CDR3nt: TGTGCCACCAGTGATTACCGGGCCAGCAATCAGCCCCAGCATTTT

len: 16
v_gene: TRBV20-1
d_gene: .
abundance: .
j_gene: TRBJ1-6
CDR3aa: CSASKPSSSYNSPLHF
CDR3nt: TGCAGTGCTAGTAAACCGTCAAGCTCCTATAATTCACCCCTCCACTTT

len: 13
v_gene: TRBV30
d_gene: .
abundance: many
j_gene: TRBJ1-2
CDR3aa: CAWTPGGIYGYTF
CDR3nt: TGTGCCTGGACACCAGGCGGCATCTATGGCTACACCTTC

len: 13
v_gene: TRBV7-1
d_gene: .
abundance: .
j_gene: TRBJ2-1
CDR3aa: CASSSDIGNEQFF
CDR3nt: TGTGCCAGCAGCTCAGACATAGGGAATGAGCAGTTCTTC

len: 15
v_gene: TRBV5-6
d_gene: .
abundance: .
j_gene: TRBJ2-3
CDR3aa: CASSWGGGTGGTQYF
CDR3nt: TGTGCCAGCAGCTGGGGGGGGGGGACAGGTGGTACGCAGTATTTT

len: 13
v_gene: TRBV20-1
d_gene: .
abundance: .
j_gene: TRBJ1-2
CDR3aa: CSARDPVVARYTF
CDR3nt: TGCAGTGCTAGAGACCCGGTAGTGGCCCGCTACACCTTC

len: 14
v_gene: TRBV7-2
d_gene: .
abundance: .
j_gene: TRBJ1-6
CDR3aa: CASSLSVDRGYLYF
CDR3nt: TGTGCCAGCAGCTTATCGGTGGACAGAGGCTATCTCTACTTT

len: 15
v_gene: TRBV7-8
d_gene: TRBD1
abundance: .
j_gene: TRBJ1-1
CDR3aa: CASSAAGGFITAAFF
CDR3nt: TGTGCCAGCAGCGCAGCAGGGGGTTTCATCACTGCAGCTTTCTTT

len: 13
v_gene: TRBV7-8
d_gene: TRBD2
abundance: .
j_gene: TRBJ2-7
CDR3aa: CASSLAETYEQYF
CDR3nt: TGTGCCAGCAGCCTAGCGGAAACCTACGAGCAGTACTTC

len: 15
v_gene: TRBV7-2
d_gene: .
abundance: .
j_gene: TRBJ2-7
CDR3aa: CASSLASPDTHEQYF
CDR3nt: TGTGCCAGCAGCTTAGCGTCACCCGACACTCACGAGCAGTACTTC

len: 13
v_gene: TRBV7-2
d_gene: .
abundance: .
j_gene: TRBJ2-2
CDR3aa: CASSSLILGELFF
CDR3nt: TGTGCCAGCAGCTCACTTATTCTCGGGGAGCTGTTTTTT

len: 13
v_gene: TRBV20-1
d_gene: TRBD1
abundance: many
j_gene: TRBJ1-4
CDR3aa: CSALGQGLGKLFF
CDR3nt: TGCAGTGCTCTCGGACAGGGGTTGGGAAAACTGTTTTTT

len: 13
v_gene: TRBV3-1
d_gene: .
abundance: many
j_gene: TRBJ1-2
CDR3aa: CASSPGMAYGYTF
CDR3nt: TGTGCCAGCAGCCCCGGGATGGCCTATGGCTACACCTTC

len: 15
v_gene: TRBV12-3/TRBV12-4
d_gene: TRBD2
abundance: .
j_gene: TRBJ2-1
CDR3aa: CASSPLAGAVNEQFF
CDR3nt: TGTGCCAGCAGTCCTCTAGCGGGGGCCGTCAATGAGCAGTTCTTC

len: 17
v_gene: TRBV10-3
d_gene: TRBD2
abundance: .
j_gene: TRBJ2-2
CDR3aa: CASRATSGGANTGELFF
CDR3nt: TGTGCCAGCAGGGCGACTAGCGGGGGGGCGAACACCGGGGAGCTGTTTTTT